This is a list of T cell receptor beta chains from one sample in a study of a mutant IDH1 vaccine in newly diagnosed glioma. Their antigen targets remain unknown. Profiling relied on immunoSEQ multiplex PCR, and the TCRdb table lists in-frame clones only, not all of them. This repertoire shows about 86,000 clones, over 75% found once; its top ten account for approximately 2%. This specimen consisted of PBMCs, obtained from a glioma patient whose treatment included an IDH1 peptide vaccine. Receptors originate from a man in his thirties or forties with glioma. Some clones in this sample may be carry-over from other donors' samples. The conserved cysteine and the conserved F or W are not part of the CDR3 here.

CDR3aa: ASSTGGRNQPQH; j_gene: TRBJ1-5; v_gene: TRBV9
CDR3aa: ASSLGRENSEAF; j_gene: TRBJ1-1; v_gene: TRBV5-8
CDR3aa: ASSPPYGSTNEKLF; j_gene: TRBJ1-4; v_gene: TRBV28
CDR3aa: ASSEAGGGHTQY; j_gene: TRBJ2-3; v_gene: TRBV2
CDR3aa: ASSSPGQGYNEQF; j_gene: TRBJ2-1; v_gene: TRBV5-4
CDR3aa: SVQTYMGGSDTQY; j_gene: TRBJ2-3; v_gene: TRBV29-1
CDR3aa: ASSTPGEGRSYEQY; j_gene: TRBJ2-7; v_gene: TRBV28
CDR3aa: ASSPDTDRQY; j_gene: TRBJ2-7; v_gene: TRBV18
CDR3aa: ASSRGNAYEQY; j_gene: TRBJ2-7; v_gene: TRBV4-1
CDR3aa: ASSLVVRGTEKLF; j_gene: TRBJ1-4; v_gene: TRBV7-9
CDR3aa: ASSHPLGSLGGYT; j_gene: TRBJ1-2; v_gene: TRBV28
CDR3aa: ASSTVGGPLPQH; j_gene: TRBJ1-5; v_gene: TRBV28
CDR3aa: ASSDGQGTGNTIY; j_gene: TRBJ1-3; v_gene: TRBV6-1
CDR3aa: SVDVRDTYSYEQY; j_gene: TRBJ2-7; v_gene: TRBV29-1
CDR3aa: ASSVAGQGVNTEAF; j_gene: TRBJ1-1; v_gene: TRBV9
CDR3aa: ASSLAGLADNEQF; j_gene: TRBJ2-1; v_gene: TRBV7-2
CDR3aa: ASSMTAQAYEQY; j_gene: TRBJ2-7; v_gene: TRBV5-1
CDR3aa: ASSQQGGGRAKF; j_gene: TRBJ2-1; v_gene: TRBV14
CDR3aa: ASSPGTGANEQF; j_gene: TRBJ2-1; v_gene: TRBV5-1
CDR3aa: ASSQDRGLSDTQY; j_gene: TRBJ2-3; v_gene: TRBV4-3